The 17 T cell receptor beta chains listed next were all sequenced from one sample in a study of blood T cell repertoires in COVID-19. The data were produced by immunoSEQ multiplex PCR, yet TCRdb's version contains in-frame clones alone and is incomplete. This table holds under 350,000 clones, roughly 85% found once. The sample comprised peripheral blood. These receptors came from a man in his fifties or sixties who had recovered from COVID-19.

The chain has TRBV27 and TRBJ1-5, with TRBD1 matching over 8 bases. The CDR3 extends over 17 amino acids. The germline CDR1 and CDR2 sequences are MNHEY and SMNVEV (reference sequence). Trimming cost V 5 bases and J 0 bases; bases outside gene matches: 9. DNA for the CDR3: TGTGCCAGCAGTCTGCAGGGGGCCTGGAATAGCAATCAGCCCCAGCATTTT. This encodes CASSLQGAWNSNQPQHF.

The chain has TRBV3-1 (or the pseudogene TRBV3-2) and TRBJ2-3; a weak D match, TRBD2 (5 bases). Trimming took 4 bases from V and 5 from J, leaving 19 bases between them. Germline V gene sequence: CDR1 LGHDT, CDR2 YNNKEL (reference sequence). This CDR3 comprises 16 residues. The CDR3 bases are TGTGCCAGCAGCCCCCGAATAGGCGGGTTTGGAGATACGCAGTATTTT. Translated, it gives CASSPRIGGFGDTQYF.

V and J are TRBV14 and TRBJ2-3; D ambiguous. Germline values: CDR1 SGHDN, CDR2 FVKESK. The CDR3 totals 14 residues. Trimming took 1 base from V and 1 from J, leaving 6 bases between them. The CDR3 nucleotides read TGTGCCAGCAGCCAAGTCCAGGGCACAGATACGCAGTATTTT. This translates into CASSQVQGTDTQYF. The variable domain in full, completed from reference TRBV14 and TRBJ2-3, reads EAGVTQFPSHSVIEKGQTVTLRCDPISGHDNLYWYRRVMGKEIKFLLHFVKESKQDESGMPNNRFLAERTGGTYSTLKVQPAELEDSGVYFCASSQVQGTDTQYFGPGTRLTVL.

The rearrangement joins TRBV5-1 to TRBJ2-2; weak D call: TRBD2 (5 bases). The V and J ends lost 4 bases and 7 bases respectively, with 14 bases between them. Germline loops: CDR1 SGHRS, CDR2 YFSETQ. The CDR3 runs to 14 residues. The CDR3 loop reads CASSPRASDGELFF. DNA of the CDR3: TGCGCCAGCAGCCCGAGGGCCTCTGACGGGGAGCTGTTTTTT.

The chain links TRBV9 to TRBJ2-3, with 11 bases matching TRBD2. The germline CDR1 and CDR2 sequences are SGDLS and YYNGEE. This CDR3 has 16 residues. With 4 bases clipped from V and 0 bases from J, the junction kept 4 bases outside the gene matches. Here the CDR3 DNA reads TGTGCCAGCAGCTCTGGGACTAGCGGAAGCACAGATACGCAGTATTTT. It codes for CASSSGTSGSTDTQYF.

The gene calls are TRBV5-4 and TRBJ2-7; 7 bases agree with TRBD1. The CDR3 is 14 residues long. Losses at the gene ends were 4 bases for V and 2 bases for J; bases not matched to a gene: 6. Germline V gene data show CDR1 as SGHNT and CDR2 as YYREEE (reference sequence). The chain's CDR3 is CASSGMGQPYEQYF. The CDR3 bases are TGTGCCAGCAGCGGAATGGGACAGCCCTACGAGCAGTACTTC.

The V call is TRBV29-1, the J call TRBJ2-5, with TRBD2 matching 12 bases. The CDR3 totals 14 residues. V shed 7 bases, J shed 11 bases, and the junction held 14 bases outside the gene matches. The germline gives CDR1 SQVTM, CDR2 ANQGSEA. Here the CDR3 reads CSAKTSGSTPWQYF. The CDR3 region has the DNA TGCAGCGCGAAGACTAGCGGGAGTACCCCATGGCAGTACTTC. Complete variable domain (other parts from reference TRBV29-1 and TRBJ2-5): SAVISQKPSRDICQRGTSLTIQCQVDSQVTMMFWYRQQPGQSLTLIATANQGSEATYESGFVIDKFPISRPNLTFSTLTVSNMSPEDSSIYLCSAKTSGSTPWQYFGPGTRLLVL.

There are a few counts of this clone. The chain joins TRBV6-1 to TRBJ1-6; D is uncertain. Trimming cost V 0 bases and J 2 bases, with 8 bases left between them. Germline assignment: CDR1 MNHNS and CDR2 SASEGT. The CDR3 length is 16 residues. The CDR3 protein is CASSEARGTYNSPLHF. The CDR3 region has the DNA TGTGCCAGCAGTGAAGCAAGAGGGACCTATAATTCACCCCTCCACTTT.

V is TRBV9 and J is TRBJ2-2; 10 nucleotides align to TRBD1. V lost 4 bases to trimming and J lost 1 base; unmatched junction nucleotides: 10. The CDR3 runs to 18 residues. The germline V gene has CDR1 SGDLS and CDR2 YYNGEE. CDR3 sequence: CASSPLSTGGGNTGELFF. CDR3 DNA sequence: TGTGCCAGCAGCCCTCTATCGACAGGGGGCGGGAACACCGGGGAGCTGTTTTTT.

This rearrangement joins TRBV14 to TRBJ1-1, with D uncertain. The CDR3 has 18 amino acids. With 5 bases removed from V and 0 bases from J, the gap between germline ends came to 22 bases. The germline V gene has CDR1 SGHDN and CDR2 FVKESK. The CDR3 DNA reads as TGTGCCAGCAGCGTTCGGCGGACCGGGATCGGAATGAACACTGAAGCTTTCTTT. As protein: CASSVRRTGIGMNTEAFF.

This chain uses TRBV5-4 with TRBJ1-2; 10 nucleotides match TRBD1. J gave up 8 bases and V 4 bases, and 11 bases lay outside the gene matches. This CDR3 is 15 amino acids long. Germline V lookup: CDR1 SGHNT, CDR2 YYREEE (reference sequence). Here the CDR3 reads CASSLDRGQSGGYTF. The CDR3 coding sequence is TGTGCCAGCAGCCTAGACAGGGGGCAATCGGGAGGCTACACCTTC. Full variable domain (remainder filled in from reference TRBV5-4 and TRBJ1-2): ETGVTQSPTHLIKTRGQQVTLRCSSQSGHNTVSWYQQALGQGPQFIFQYYREEENGRGNFPPRFSGLQFPNYSSELNVNALELDDSALYLCASSLDRGQSGGYTFGSGTRLTVV.

The rearrangement joins TRBV28 to TRBJ1-2, with 7 bases matching TRBD1. The CDR3 extends over 15 amino acids. CDR1 MDHEN and CDR2 SYDVKM come from the germline V gene. Losses at the gene ends were 4 bases for V and 8 bases for J; bases not matched to a gene: 13. CDR3 nucleotides: TGTGCCAGCAGTTCCGCCGGGACAGCCCAGGCCGGCTACACCTTC. Protein product: CASSSAGTAQAGYTF.

This clone was recorded a few times. CDR3 protein: CASSPIAANEQFF. In DNA, the CDR3 is TGTGCCAGCAGCCCCATAGCGGCGAATGAGCAGTTCTTC. V gene TRBV5-4 combines with J gene TRBJ2-1; possible D gene TRBD2, 6 bases. Germline CDR1 SGHNT, CDR2 YYREEE (reference sequence). The CDR3 extends over 13 amino acids. Trimming left V 4 bases short and J 7 bases short, with 12 bases between.

The chain employs TRBV19 and TRBJ2-2; 13 bases map to TRBD2. V was pared by 2 bases and J by 5 bases, with 5 bases of the junction left unmatched. The CDR3 runs 17 residues. The germline gives CDR1 LNHDA, CDR2 SQIVND (reference sequence). This CDR3 reads CASSIPGLAGLTGELFF. The CDR3, as DNA: TGTGCCAGTAGTATACCGGGACTAGCGGGATTGACCGGGGAGCTGTTTTTT. The full variable domain, its missing parts supplied by reference TRBV19 and TRBJ2-2, is DGGITQSPKYLFRKEGQNVTLSCEQNLNHDAMYWYRQDPGQGLRLIYYSQIVNDFQKGDIAEGYSVSREKKESFPLTVTSAQKNPTAFYLCASSIPGLAGLTGELFFGEGSRLTVL.

The chain links TRBV5-6 to TRBJ2-7; perhaps TRBD1 as D (6 bases). The V and J ends lost 4 bases and 4 bases respectively, with 24 bases between them. CDR1 SGHDT and CDR2 YYEEEE come from the germline V gene. The CDR3 runs 17 residues. As DNA, the CDR3 is TGTGCCAGCAGCCCGAGAGGCGGACAGCTATATCCGTACGAGCAGTACTTC. It encodes CASSPRGGQLYPYEQYF.

For this clone: Other nucleotide sequences from this sample produce the same CDR3. CDR3 in amino acids: CASSDRGSYEQYF. CDR3 in DNA: TGTGCCAGCAGTGACAGGGGTTCCTACGAGCAGTACTTC. The chain uses TRBV6-1 and TRBJ2-7, with D possibly TRBD1 on 6 matching bases. This CDR3 has 13 residues. Germline CDR1 is MNHNS and CDR2 is SASEGT. V lost 3 bases to trimming and J lost 1 base, with 7 bases between them.

The rearrangement joins TRBV6-6 to TRBJ2-7, with TRBD1 matching over 8 bases. The junction had 6 bases not matched to a gene; V was cut back by 2 bases and J by 6 bases. The germline V gene has CDR1 MNHNY and CDR2 SVGAGI (reference sequence). This CDR3 contains 14 residues. CDR3 residues: CASSYGAGGFEQYF. The CDR3 DNA follows: TGTGCCAGCAGTTACGGCGCAGGGGGCTTCGAGCAGTACTTC.